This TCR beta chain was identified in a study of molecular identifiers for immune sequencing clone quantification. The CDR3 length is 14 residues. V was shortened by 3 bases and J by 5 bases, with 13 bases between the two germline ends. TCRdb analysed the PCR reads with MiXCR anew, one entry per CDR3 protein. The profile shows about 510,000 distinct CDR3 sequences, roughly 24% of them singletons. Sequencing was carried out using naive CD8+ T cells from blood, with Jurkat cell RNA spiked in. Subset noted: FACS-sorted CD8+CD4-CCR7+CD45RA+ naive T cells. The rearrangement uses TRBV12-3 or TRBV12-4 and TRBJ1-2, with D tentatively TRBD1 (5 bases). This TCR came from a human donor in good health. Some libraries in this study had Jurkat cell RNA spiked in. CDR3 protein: CASSLGPAAYGYTF. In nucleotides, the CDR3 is TGTGCCAGCAGTTTGGGGCCGGCGGCTTATGGCTACACCTTC.